The 19 T cell receptor beta chains below all came from one sample that was sequenced in a study of blood T cells in healthy people across ages. The use of a sample-barcoded 5' primer and a J-beta primer mix characterized a second PCR of about 6 to 12 cycles. TCRdb reanalysed the 5' RACE reads using MiXCR and keeps one entry per CDR3 protein. Of about 1.4 million distinct CDR3 sequences in the sample, around 59% were seen once. The sequenced sample consisted of blood. The receptors here all came from a young man in good health.

This chain links TRBV6-2 or TRBV6-3 with TRBJ2-2; maybe TRBD1 (6 bases). The germline V and J ends were trimmed by 7 bases and 6 bases, with 24 bases remaining between them. Germline V CDR1 and CDR2: MNHEY, SVGEGT. This CDR3 spans 17 amino acids. This CDR3 is CASTPLLGQIEAGELFF. The CDR3, as DNA: TGTGCCAGCACCCCCCTTCTCGGACAGATTGAGGCCGGGGAGCTGTTTTTT.

Concerning this clonotype itself: One end of the junction does not line up with germline, which may come from a read error. This chain connects TRBV9 to TRBJ1-4; the D gene is possibly TRBD1 (5 bases). Germline V CDR1 and CDR2: SGDLS, YYNGEE. The CDR3 has 16 amino acids. The CDR3 here is CASSASVRNQGEKLFF. CDR3 coding DNA: TGTGCTAGCAGCGCATCAGTCCGAAACCAGGGTGAAAAACTGTTTTTT.

This clonotype showed up just a few times. The chain carries TRBV9 and TRBJ2-3; 8 positions agree with TRBD2. The CDR3 spans 18 residues. Germline V gene sequence: CDR1 SGDLS, CDR2 YYNGEE. V was clipped by 4 bases and J by 0 bases; unmatched bases: 13. CDR3 amino acids: CASSYTETSVVSTDTQYF. The DNA for the CDR3 is TGTGCCAGCAGCTATACCGAGACTAGCGTAGTTAGCACAGATACGCAGTATTTT.

This clonotype was observed a handful of times. The chain links TRBV4-1 to TRBJ2-1; D call uncertain. TRBJ2-7 matches the DNA end more closely, so the J call is doubtful. CDR3 length: 13 amino acids. Germline V gene lookup returns CDR1 MGHRA and CDR2 YSYEKL. The CDR3 DNA follows: TGCGCCAGCAGCCAAGAGGCGTACAATGAGCAGTACTTC. Translated, it gives CASSQEAYNEQYF.

The chain links TRBV20-1 to TRBJ2-7; 7 bases match TRBD1. CDR1 is DFQATT, CDR2 SNEGSKA, per germline (reference sequence). The V segment lost 5 bases and the J segment 7 bases; nucleotides outside the gene matches: 17. The CDR3 contains 15 residues. CDR3 nucleotides: TGCAGTGCTGGCTCTGGGACAGTCTCCTACAATGAGCAGTACTTC. This codes for CSAGSGTVSYNEQYF.

This clonotype was seen a few times. The CDR3: CASNPGQDQETQYF. CDR3 DNA: TGTGCCAGCAACCCGGGACAGGACCAAGAGACCCAGTACTTC. The chain employs TRBV2 and TRBJ2-5; 8 bases are a match to TRBD1. Germline V gives CDR1 SNHLY, CDR2 FYNNEI. The length of the CDR3 is 14 residues. J gave up 0 bases and V 7 bases, and 4 bases lay outside the gene matches. The complete variable domain, with remaining parts taken from reference TRBV2 and TRBJ2-5, reads EPEVTQTPSHQVTQMGQEVILRCVPISNHLYFYWYRQILGQKVEFLVSFYNNEISEKSEIFDDQFSVERPDGSNFTLKIRSTKLEDSAMYFCASNPGQDQETQYFGPGTRLLVL.

This chain connects TRBV4-2 to TRBJ2-7; D uncertain. The CDR3 contains 16 residues. Germline V gives CDR1 LGHNA, CDR2 YNFKEQ. Trimming took off 0 bases at V and 0 bases at J, with 12 bases between the two ends. CDR3 loop: CASSQEGTTSSYEQYF. CDR3 bases: TGTGCCAGCAGCCAAGAGGGCACAACGAGCTCCTACGAGCAGTACTTC.

Only a few counts were recorded for this clonotype. The V gene is TRBV12-3 or TRBV12-4, the J gene TRBJ2-4; 8 nucleotides line up with TRBD1. CDR3 length: 16 amino acids. V gave up 5 bases and J gave up 0 bases; unmatched junction bases: 6. CDR3 loop: CASSLTGGEAKNIQYF. The CDR3 DNA sequence: TGTGCCAGCAGTCTCACAGGGGGTGAAGCCAAAAACATTCAGTACTTC.

This clonotype has more than one count but fewer than ten. The chain combines TRBV7-9 with TRBJ1-2, with D possibly being TRBD1 (5 bases). V lost 6 bases to trimming and J lost 4 bases, with 15 bases between them. The CDR3 has 14 amino acids. Germline V gene sequence: CDR1 SEHNR, CDR2 FQNEAQ (reference sequence). The CDR3 nucleotides are TGTGCCAGCAGTGAAGGGGATGTGGGCTATGGCTACACCTTC. This gives the protein CASSEGDVGYGYTF.

The gene calls are TRBV3-1 and TRBJ2-4, with 8 positions matching TRBD1. The end of the DNA fits TRBJ2-7 better, so the J call may be wrong. Germline loops: CDR1 LGHDT, CDR2 YNNKEL (reference sequence). The CDR3 contains 15 residues. The CDR3 DNA sequence: TGTGCCAGCAGCCAAGTGGACAGGGCCTACTACGAGCAGTACTTC. Translated: CASSQVDRAYYEQYF.

The V and J genes are TRBV7-9 and TRBJ2-5; D may match TRBD1 or TRBD2 (5 bases each). Germline lookup yields CDR1 SEHNR and CDR2 FQNEAQ (reference sequence). V dropped 1 base and J dropped 5 bases, with 20 bases sitting between them. The CDR3 is made up of 17 amino acids. CDR3 sequence: CASSLVTSGGRRETQYF. The CDR3 bases are TGTGCCAGCAGCTTAGTTACGTCTGGGGGACGGCGGGAGACCCAGTACTTC.

The chain is built from TRBV7-9 and TRBJ2-7; either TRBD1 or TRBD2 may fit D (6 bases each). Germline V gives CDR1 SEHNR, CDR2 FQNEAQ (reference sequence). CDR3 size: 15 residues. V was trimmed by 6 bases and J by 0 bases, leaving 15 bases between them. DNA for the CDR3: TGTGCCAGCAGGCAAATGGGGGGCGGCTCCTACGAGCAGTACTTC. Amino acid sequence: CASRQMGGGSYEQYF.

This chain connects TRBV5-1 to TRBJ2-5; 8 bases fit TRBD1. The CDR3 covers 15 residues. From germline, CDR1 is SGHRS and CDR2 YFSETQ. V shed 2 bases, J shed 2 bases, and the junction held 5 bases outside the gene matches. The CDR3 DNA reads TGCGCCAGCAGCTTCCGGGACAGGAGGCAAGAGACCCAGTACTTC. Its protein product is CASSFRDRRQETQYF.

The chain has TRBV29-1 and TRBJ2-3; a weak D match, TRBD2 (7 bases). Trimming shortened V by 6 bases and J by 4 bases, and 17 bases separated the two germline ends. Germline V gene lookup returns CDR1 SQVTM and CDR2 ANQGSEA. This CDR3 is 14 amino acids long. Here the CDR3 reads CSVRLWGGPDTQYF. For the CDR3, the DNA is TGCAGCGTACGGCTGTGGGGGGGCCCAGATACGCAGTATTTT.

The chain combines TRBV4-3 with TRBJ1-6; D gene uncertain. Germline V gives CDR1 LGHNA, CDR2 YSLEER. The ends were cut back, 3 bases at V and 8 bases at J, with 11 bases in the middle. The CDR3 contains 14 residues. This CDR3 is CASSQGPGDSPLHF. The DNA for the CDR3 is TGCGCCAGCAGCCAGGGCCCCGGTGATTCACCCCTCCACTTT.

The chain combines TRBV4-3 with TRBJ2-1, with 7 positions matching TRBD2. J lost 5 bases, V lost 0 bases, and 16 bases had no gene match. Germline V gives CDR1 LGHNA, CDR2 YSLEER. The CDR3 is 19 amino acids. CDR3 coding DNA: TGCGCCAGCAGCCAAGAGACCCCTTGGGGGAGGGACGGTAACAATGAGCAGTTCTTC. Translating gives CASSQETPWGRDGNNEQFF.

The chain is built from TRBV5-1 and TRBJ2-7; D remains ambiguous. V gave up 4 bases and J gave up 4 bases, with 12 bases separating them. CDR1 and CDR2 from the germline V gene are SGHRS and YFSETQ. The CDR3 runs 13 residues. The CDR3 DNA follows: TGCGCCAGCAGCAACCCACCTGAATACGAGCAGTACTTC. As protein: CASSNPPEYEQYF.

The V gene is TRBV7-9, the J gene TRBJ2-7; D perhaps matches TRBD2 (6 bases). The CDR3 runs 20 residues. The germline V and J ends were trimmed by 5 bases and 3 bases, with 32 bases remaining between them. Germline CDR1 reads SEHNR; CDR2 reads FQNEAQ (reference sequence). CDR3 sequence: CASSTKSDRGILRSGYEQYF. CDR3 in DNA: TGTGCCAGCAGCACAAAATCCGACCGCGGGATCCTGAGAAGCGGCTACGAGCAGTACTTC.

The chain combines TRBV5-1 with TRBJ2-5; TRBD1 aligns across 9 bases. Germline loops: CDR1 SGHRS, CDR2 YFSETQ. CDR3 size: 14 residues. Trimming removed 4 bases from V and 5 bases from J; junction bases left unmatched: 6. In DNA, the CDR3 is TGCGCCAGCAGCGTCACAGGGGGCGAGGAGACCCAGTACTTC. Translating gives CASSVTGGEETQYF.